The 14 T cell receptor beta chains in this list originate from one sample, sequenced in a study of radiation and T cells in renal cell carcinoma. Method: immunoSEQ multiplex PCR; TCRdb's copy keeps in-frame clones and lacks some. Of approximately 150,000 clones listed, around 88% are singletons. Time point described: blood 4 weeks post-SBRT, at nephrectomy. The treatment here: 15 Gy SBRT to primary tumor, nephrectomy 4 weeks later. The starting material was blood, obtained from a patient whose treatment included radiotherapy and nephrectomy. These receptors all stem from a woman aged 50 to 60 with renal cell carcinoma.

The chain's CDR3 is CASSFPGGNEQYF. The CDR3 DNA follows: TGTGCCAGCAGTTTCCCTGGTGGGAACGAGCAGTACTTC. The V and J genes are TRBV28 and TRBJ2-7; no clear D. V dropped 3 bases and J dropped 5 bases, with 11 bases sitting between them. The germline V gene encodes CDR1 MDHEN and CDR2 SYDVKM. The CDR3 has 13 amino acids. The full variable domain, rest sourced from reference TRBV28 and TRBJ2-7, is DVKVTQSSRYLVKRTGEKVFLECVQDMDHENMFWYRQDPGLGLRLIYFSYDVKMKEKGDIPEGYSVSREKKERFSLILESASTNQTSMYLCASSFPGGNEQYFGPGTRLTVT.

This clone was picked up one time. The CDR3 sequence is CASSVADYNEQFF. In nucleotides, the CDR3 is TGTGCCAGCAGCGTAGCGGACTACAATGAGCAGTTCTTC. The chain couples TRBV9 to TRBJ2-1; D gene unclear. This CDR3 region has 13 residues. Between the trimmed V and J ends, which lost 0 bases and 3 bases, there was a span of 4 bases. Germline loops: CDR1 SGDLS, CDR2 YYNGEE.

The chain recombines TRBV19 with TRBJ2-7, with 12 bases aligning to TRBD2. CDR3 length equals 17 residues. Germline loops: CDR1 LNHDA, CDR2 SQIVND (reference sequence). V lost 5 bases to trimming and J lost 7 bases; unmatched junction nucleotides: 15. The CDR3 sequence: CASSPPPLAGGPNEQYF. CDR3 DNA: TGTGCCAGTAGTCCGCCCCCTCTAGCGGGAGGGCCAAATGAGCAGTACTTC.

The chain links TRBV7-3 to TRBJ1-2, with 11 positions matching TRBD1. The CDR3 runs 16 residues. The germline V gene encodes CDR1 SGHTA and CDR2 FQGTGA. After removal of 5 bases from V and 5 bases from J, the junction contained 10 bases not matched to a gene. The CDR3: CASSPGGQGASYGYTF. DNA for the CDR3: TGTGCCAGCAGCCCTGGTGGACAGGGGGCTAGTTATGGCTACACCTTC.

V and J are TRBV12-5 and TRBJ2-2, with D unclear. V was pared by 7 bases and J by 0 bases, with 9 bases between. Germline V gene lookup returns CDR1 LGHNT and CDR2 FRNRAP. The CDR3 spans 14 residues. The CDR3 coding sequence is TGTGCTAGTGCCTTGACGGCGAACACCGGGGAGCTGTTTTTT. Its protein product is CASALTANTGELFF.

This chain connects TRBV7-8 to TRBJ1-5; D gene uncertain. CDR3 length: 14 amino acids. V was trimmed by 8 bases and J by 3 bases, leaving 14 bases between them. The germline gives CDR1 SGHVS, CDR2 FQNEAQ. CDR3 bases: TGTGCCAGCGGGAAAGGAGCGAACAATCAGCCCCAGCATTTT. This sequence encodes CASGKGANNQPQHF. Full variable domain (rest looked up from reference TRBV7-8 and TRBJ1-5): GAGVSQSPRYKVAKRGQDVALRCDPISGHVSLFWYQQALGQGPEFLTYFQNEAQLDKSGLPSDRFFAERPEGSVSTLKIQRTQQEDSAVYLCASGKGANNQPQHFGDGTRLSIL.

The chain employs TRBV19 and TRBJ2-1; D remains ambiguous. The V end lost 4 bases, the J end lost 0 bases, and 10 bases lay between the germline ends. The germline V gene has CDR1 LNHDA and CDR2 SQIVND (reference sequence). The CDR3 length is 15 residues. For the CDR3, the DNA is TGTGCCAGTAGTAAGACGACGAGCTCCTACAATGAGCAGTTCTTC. It codes for CASSKTTSSYNEQFF.

Here the CDR3 reads CAISDELTDGYTF. CDR3 sequence (DNA): TGTGCCATCAGTGACGAGCTCACGGATGGCTACACCTTC. The V gene is TRBV10-3, the J gene TRBJ1-2; D not certain. This CDR3 has 13 amino acids. V lost 3 bases, J lost 6 bases, and 11 bases lay in between. The germline V gene has CDR1 ENHRY and CDR2 SYGVKD.

The chain couples TRBV7-9 to TRBJ1-1; D call uncertain. V lost 4 bases and J 5 bases, leaving 11 bases between the germline ends. The germline V gene encodes CDR1 SEHNR and CDR2 FQNEAQ (reference sequence). The CDR3 length is 13 residues. This chain's CDR3 is CASSSSLGTEAFF. CDR3 in DNA: TGTGCCAGCAGCTCCTCGTTGGGGACTGAAGCTTTCTTT.

The chain joins TRBV10-3 to TRBJ2-7, with TRBD1 identical over 11 bases. The CDR3 covers 13 residues. Per the germline V gene, CDR1 is ENHRY and CDR2 is SYGVKD. V dropped 7 bases and J dropped 4; count of bases not matched to a gene: 3. Written as DNA, the CDR3 is TGTGCCATCAACGGACAGGGGGCTTACGAGCAGTACTTC. It codes for CAINGQGAYEQYF.

This chain connects TRBV9 to TRBJ2-2; D not certain. V was shortened by 4 bases and J by 8 bases, with 12 bases between the two germline ends. The CDR3 has 13 amino acids. The germline V gene has CDR1 SGDLS and CDR2 YYNGEE. The CDR3 loop reads CASSPWDGGELFF. The DNA for the CDR3 is TGTGCCAGCAGCCCCTGGGATGGGGGGGAGCTGTTTTTT.

The chain links TRBV7-2 to TRBJ2-5, with D perhaps TRBD2 (6 bases). V shed 3 bases and J shed 1 base, with 12 bases lying between them. The CDR3 covers 15 residues. In germline, CDR1 is SGHTA, CDR2 FQGNSA. CDR3 loop: CASSFGGTPQETQYF. The CDR3 DNA is TGTGCCAGCAGCTTCGGCGGGACCCCCCAAGAGACCCAGTACTTC.

Concerning this clone itself: Other DNA sequences in the sample encode the same CDR3. The rearrangement links TRBV4-1 to TRBJ2-3, with no clear D. The V gene lost 1 base and the J gene lost 5 bases, with 4 bases spanning the gap. In germline, CDR1 is MGHRA, CDR2 YSYEKL. This CDR3 contains 12 residues. The CDR3 coding sequence is TGCGCCAGCAGCCAAGTGCTAGATACGCAGTATTTT. Its protein product is CASSQVLDTQYF.

The chain is built from TRBV4-3 and TRBJ2-6; D perhaps matches TRBD2 (6 bases). This CDR3 contains 16 residues. Per germline, CDR1 LGHNA and CDR2 YSLEER. V shed 0 bases and J shed 2 bases, with 8 bases lying between them. CDR3 bases: TGCGCCAGCAGCCAAGATTGGGGGGCTGGGGCCAACGTCCTGACTTTC. Its protein product is CASSQDWGAGANVLTF.